In its sample, the clone carrying this TCR beta chain was seen a few times. This specimen comes from a study of blood T cell repertoires in COVID-19. Sequencing was performed with immunoSEQ multiplex PCR; in TCRdb, only in-frame clones are kept and a portion is missing. The sample comprises about 230,000 clones, less than 90% of which are singletons, and under 3% rests with the top ten. With 2 bases removed from V and 5 bases from J, the gap between germline ends came to 10 bases. The CDR3 is 13 amino acids. Per the germline V gene, CDR1 is PRHDT and CDR2 is FYEKMQ (reference sequence). Sequencing was performed on peripheral blood. This chain joins TRBV13 and TRBJ2-7; TRBD1 is a possible D gene (5 bases). This clonotype was obtained from a woman aged 70-85 years with active or convalescent COVID-19. The CDR3 DNA sequence: TGTGCCAGCAGCTTATGGGGCATCGACGAGCAGTACTTC. It translates to CASSLWGIDEQYF.